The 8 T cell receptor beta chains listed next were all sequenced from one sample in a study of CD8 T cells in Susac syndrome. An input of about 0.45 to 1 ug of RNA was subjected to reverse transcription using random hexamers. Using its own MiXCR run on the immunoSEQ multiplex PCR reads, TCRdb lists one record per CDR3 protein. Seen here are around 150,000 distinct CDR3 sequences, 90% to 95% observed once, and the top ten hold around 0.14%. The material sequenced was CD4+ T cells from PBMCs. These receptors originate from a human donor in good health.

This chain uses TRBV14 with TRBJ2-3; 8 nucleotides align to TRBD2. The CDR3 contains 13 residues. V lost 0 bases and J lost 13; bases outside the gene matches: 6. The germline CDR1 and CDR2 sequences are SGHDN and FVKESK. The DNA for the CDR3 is TGTGCCAGCAGCCAAGATAGGGCGGGGGGCAAGTATTTT. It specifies CASSQDRAGGKYF.

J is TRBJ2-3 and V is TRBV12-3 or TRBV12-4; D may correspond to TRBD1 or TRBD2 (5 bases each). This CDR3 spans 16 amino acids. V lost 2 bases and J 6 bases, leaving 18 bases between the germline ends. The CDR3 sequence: CASSLNPGFKGDTQYF. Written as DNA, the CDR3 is TGTGCCAGCAGTTTAAATCCGGGATTCAAGGGGGATACGCAGTATTTT.

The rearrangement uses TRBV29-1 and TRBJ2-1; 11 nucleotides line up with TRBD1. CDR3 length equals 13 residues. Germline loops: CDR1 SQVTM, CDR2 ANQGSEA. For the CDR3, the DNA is TGCGCACTTTGGGACAGGGGGAGGAATGAGCAGTTCTTC. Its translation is CALWDRGRNEQFF.

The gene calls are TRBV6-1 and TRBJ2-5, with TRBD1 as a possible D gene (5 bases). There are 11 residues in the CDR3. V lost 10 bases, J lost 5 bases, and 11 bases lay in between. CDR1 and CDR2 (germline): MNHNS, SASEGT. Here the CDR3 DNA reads TGTGCCATCAGGGTGCGGGAGACCCAGTACTTC. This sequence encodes CAIRVRETQYF.

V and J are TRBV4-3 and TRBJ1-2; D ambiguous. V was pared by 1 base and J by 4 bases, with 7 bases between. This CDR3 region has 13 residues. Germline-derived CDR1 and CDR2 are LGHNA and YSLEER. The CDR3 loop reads CASSQGVTYGYTF. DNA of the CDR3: TGCGCCAGCAGCCAAGGTGTGACCTATGGCTACACCTTC.

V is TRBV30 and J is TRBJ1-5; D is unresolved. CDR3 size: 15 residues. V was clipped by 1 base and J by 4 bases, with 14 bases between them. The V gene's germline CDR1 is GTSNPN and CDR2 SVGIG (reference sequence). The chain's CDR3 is CAWSGGGQQNQPQHF. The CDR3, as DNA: TGTGCCTGGAGTGGGGGAGGGCAGCAAAATCAGCCCCAGCATTTT.

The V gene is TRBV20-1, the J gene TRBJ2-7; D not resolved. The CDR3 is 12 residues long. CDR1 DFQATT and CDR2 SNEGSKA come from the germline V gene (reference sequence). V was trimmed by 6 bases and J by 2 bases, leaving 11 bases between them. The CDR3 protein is CSAADRTYEQYF. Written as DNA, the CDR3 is TGCAGTGCCGCGGACCGGACCTACGAGCAGTACTTC.

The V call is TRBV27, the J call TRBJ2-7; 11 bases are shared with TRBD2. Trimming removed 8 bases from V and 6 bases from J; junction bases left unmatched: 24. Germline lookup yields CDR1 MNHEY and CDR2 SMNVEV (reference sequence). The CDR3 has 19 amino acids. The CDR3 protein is CASSPRGLAGGGTTSEQYF. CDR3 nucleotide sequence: TGTGCCAGCTCCCCCAGGGGGCTAGCGGGGGGCGGCACCACCTCCGAGCAGTACTTC.